Below, one T cell receptor beta chain is given with its context. Method: immunoSEQ multiplex PCR; TCRdb's copy keeps in-frame clones and lacks some. The sample carries a few million clones, less than 95% recorded once. The data stem from a study of shared clonotypes between healthy human individuals. Each of the donors was a healthy adult who was HIV-negative and had not had a recent acute infection or vaccination. The trim removed 4 bases at V and 4 bases at J, leaving 19 bases unmatched. The CDR3 spans 20 residues. Germline CDR1 and CDR2: MRHNA and SNTAGT. This chain links TRBV6-4 with TRBJ2-1; 10 nucleotides line up with TRBD2. Sequenced input: naive CD4+ T cells from PBMCs. Subset reported: CD45RA+ positively selected. This sequence originates from a man between 18 and 29 years old in good health. Some clones in this sample may be carry-over from other donors' samples. CDR3 loop: CASSAVGGLAGVVGYNEQFF. CDR3 in DNA: TGTGCCAGCAGTGCCGTGGGAGGGCTAGCGGGAGTGGTAGGATACAATGAGCAGTTCTTC.